This TCR beta chain was sequenced for a study of regulatory T cells in long-lasting Graves disease. V gave up 4 bases and J gave up 6 bases, with 10 bases separating them. Germline values: CDR1 SQVTM, CDR2 ANQGSEA. The CDR3 consists of 11 residues. In building TCR beta libraries, iRepertoire HTBI primers were used together with Arm-PCR of CDR3 regions. In TCRdb, the multiplex PCR reads were re-called with MiXCR into one record per CDR3 protein. The table lists some 370,000 distinct CDR3 sequences, less than 25% of them singletons. Time point given: persistent/refractory GD, antithyroid drugs over 5 years with positive TRAb. From PBMCs, RNA was extracted and then used to make the TCR library. Study findings and constraints: In persistent patients, shared public clonotypes (over 2,500) outnumbered those in new patients (around 1,000).

As for this clonotype: Its antigen is unknown.

The genes are TRBV29-1 and TRBJ2-7; D not resolved. The TCR comes from a female donor with Graves disease. Here the sequenced sample was peripheral blood mononuclear cells (PBMCs), taken when the disease was refractory, from a patient treated with antithyroid drugs. The CDR3 nucleotides are TGCAGCGTTGTACAAGGGCTCGAGCAGTACTTC. This sequence encodes CSVVQGLEQYF.